This T cell receptor (beta chain) was captured by sequencing in a study of cytomegalovirus exposure and HLA in healthy donors. The CDR3 is made up of 14 amino acids. Per the germline V gene, CDR1 is SGHTA and CDR2 is FQGTGA. Trimming pared 5 bases from V and 4 bases from J, leaving 13 bases between. The PCR used 60 Vbeta and 13 Jbeta primers. Profiling relied on immunoSEQ multiplex PCR, and the TCRdb table lists in-frame clones only, not all of them. The sample has some 110,000 clones. This rearrangement joins TRBV7-3 to TRBJ2-3, with D possibly matching TRBD1 (5 bases). The TCR comes from a man aged 40-55 years in good health and CMV-seronegative. The specimen sequenced was PBMCs. CDR3 sequence (DNA): TGTGCCAGCAGCCCCTTAAGGGGTGCAGATACGCAGTATTTT. This encodes CASSPLRGADTQYF. The full variable domain, completed using reference TRBV7-3 and TRBJ2-3, is GAGVSQTPSNKVTEKGKYVELRCDPISGHTALYWYRQSLGQGPEFLIYFQGTGAADDSGLPNDRFFAVRPEGSVSTLKIQRTERGDSAVYLCASSPLRGADTQYFGPGTRLTVL.